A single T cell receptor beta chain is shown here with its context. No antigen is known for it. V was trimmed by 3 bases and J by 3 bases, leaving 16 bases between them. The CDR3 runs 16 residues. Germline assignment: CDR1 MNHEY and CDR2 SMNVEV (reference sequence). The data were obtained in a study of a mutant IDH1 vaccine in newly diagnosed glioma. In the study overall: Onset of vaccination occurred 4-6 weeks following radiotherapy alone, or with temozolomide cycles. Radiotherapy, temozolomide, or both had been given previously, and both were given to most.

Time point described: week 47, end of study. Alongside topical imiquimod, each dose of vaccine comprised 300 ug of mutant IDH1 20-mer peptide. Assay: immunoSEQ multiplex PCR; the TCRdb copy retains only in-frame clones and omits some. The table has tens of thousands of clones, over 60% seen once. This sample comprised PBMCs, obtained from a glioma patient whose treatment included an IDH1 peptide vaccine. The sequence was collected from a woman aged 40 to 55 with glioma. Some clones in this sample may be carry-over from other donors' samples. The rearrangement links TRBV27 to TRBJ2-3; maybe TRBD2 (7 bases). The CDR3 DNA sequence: TGTGCCAGCAGTTTGTGGGGGGGCAGTAAGACAGATACGCAGTATTTT. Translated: CASSLWGGSKTDTQYF.